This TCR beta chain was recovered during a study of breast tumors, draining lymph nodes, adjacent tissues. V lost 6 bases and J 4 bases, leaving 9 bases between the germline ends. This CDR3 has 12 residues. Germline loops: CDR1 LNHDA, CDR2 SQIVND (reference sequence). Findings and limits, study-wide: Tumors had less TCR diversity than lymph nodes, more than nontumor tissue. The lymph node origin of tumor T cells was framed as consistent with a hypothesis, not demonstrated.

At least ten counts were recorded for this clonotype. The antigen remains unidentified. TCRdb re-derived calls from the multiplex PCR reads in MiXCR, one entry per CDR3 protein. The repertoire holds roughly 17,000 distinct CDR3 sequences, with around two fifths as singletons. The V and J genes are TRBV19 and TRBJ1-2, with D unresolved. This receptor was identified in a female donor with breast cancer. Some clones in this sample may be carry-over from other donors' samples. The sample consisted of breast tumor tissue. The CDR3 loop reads CASRRTAYGYTF. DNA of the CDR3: TGTGCCAGTAGGCGGACGGCCTATGGCTACACCTTC.